The 26 T cell receptor beta chains presented below share a single source sample, sequenced in a study of T cell responses to AZD1222 COVID-19 vaccine. Measured with immunoSEQ multiplex PCR; TCRdb has only the in-frame clones, and not every one. Here the sample spans 77,000 or so clones, more than 70% being singletons. Specimen: peripheral blood, collected on day 0 of AZD1222 vaccination. These receptors all come from an adult in good health.

The chain recombines TRBV5-6 with TRBJ2-7, with D unclear. Germline V gene data show CDR1 as SGHDT and CDR2 as YYEEEE. V was pared by 3 bases and J by 6 bases, with 13 bases between. The CDR3 has 13 amino acids. The DNA of the CDR3 is TGTGCCAGCAGCTCGACACTACGGCCCGAGCAGTACTTC. Its protein is CASSSTLRPEQYF. Based on the CDR3 plus reference TRBV5-6 and TRBJ2-7, the full variable domain is DAGVTQSPTHLIKTRGQQVTLRCSPKSGHDTVSWYQQALGQGPQFIFQYYEEEERQRGNFPDRFSGHQFPNYSSELNVNALLLGDSALYLCASSSTLRPEQYFGPGTRLTVT.

The gene calls are TRBV24-1 and TRBJ2-7, with D perhaps TRBD2 (6 bases). There are 15 residues in the CDR3. The V gene's germline CDR1 is KGHDR and CDR2 SFDVKD. V lost 0 bases and J 7 bases, leaving 15 bases between the germline ends. The CDR3 coding sequence is TGTGCCACCAGTGATTTGGCGGCCAGGGACTTGGAGCAGTACTTC. It specifies CATSDLAARDLEQYF.

The chain couples TRBV21-1 to TRBJ1-1. TRBV21-1 is assigned pseudogene status. This CDR3 has 15 amino acids. CDR3 sequence reads: CASSKGGRKPWDAFF. The DNA for the CDR3 is TGTGCCAGCAGCAAAGGAGGGCGTAAGCCCTGGGATGCTTTCTTT.

This clone was picked up one time. The chain is built from TRBV7-3 and TRBJ2-5; D ambiguous. The V gene's germline CDR1 is SGHTA and CDR2 FQGTGA. CDR3 size: 13 residues. Trimming removed 4 bases at V and 5 bases at J, with 11 bases between. CDR3 DNA: TGTGCCAGCAGCTCTACTAATACGGAGACCCAGTACTTC. As protein: CASSSTNTETQYF. Variable domain in full (rest from reference TRBV7-3 and TRBJ2-5): GAGVSQTPSNKVTEKGKYVELRCDPISGHTALYWYRQSLGQGPEFLIYFQGTGAADDSGLPNDRFFAVRPEGSVSTLKIQRTERGDSAVYLCASSSTNTETQYFGPGTRLLVL.

The rearrangement uses TRBV5-1 and TRBJ2-1, with 15 bases matching TRBD2. This CDR3 is 18 amino acids long. Germline-derived CDR1 and CDR2 are SGHRS and YFSETQ. V lost 4 bases to trimming and J lost 8 bases; unmatched junction nucleotides: 13. The CDR3 loop reads CASSPFPGLAGGGDEQFF. The CDR3 DNA follows: TGCGCCAGCAGCCCCTTCCCGGGACTAGCGGGAGGAGGCGATGAGCAGTTCTTC.

This sequence joins TRBV7-2 and TRBJ2-2; 8 bases are shared with TRBD1. The germline V gene has CDR1 SGHTA and CDR2 FQGNSA. The CDR3 sequence is 16 residues long. V lost 2 bases to trimming and J lost 5 bases; unmatched junction nucleotides: 7. In DNA, the CDR3 is TGTGCCAGCAGCTTAAAGGCAGGGGGCCGGACCGGGGAGCTGTTTTTT. Translated: CASSLKAGGRTGELFF.

Worth noting for this clone: In the same sample, other DNA sequences code for this CDR3. The CDR3 DNA is TGTGCCAGCAGTCAGGGAGGATACGAGCAGTACTTC. Its translation: CASSQGGYEQYF. The chain employs TRBV3-1 (or the pseudogene TRBV3-2) and TRBJ2-7, with a tentative D call TRBD2 (6 bases). The V and J ends lost 6 bases and 4 bases respectively, with 10 bases between them. The CDR3 contains 12 residues. Per the germline V gene, CDR1 is LGHDT and CDR2 is YNNKEL (reference sequence).

This clone was observed a few times. An end of the junction does not agree with germline; a read error may underlie this. The rearrangement links TRBV6-6 to TRBJ1-5, with TRBD1 matching over 11 bases. Germline V gives CDR1 MNHNY, CDR2 SVGAGI (reference sequence). The CDR3 sequence is 16 residues long. The CDR3 DNA reads as TGTGCCAGCAGTGACTCGGGACAGGGGGGCCATCAGCCCCAGCATTTT. This sequence encodes CASSDSGQGGHQPQHF.

This clone appeared a single time. The chain is built from TRBV28 and TRBJ2-2; 7 bases are a match to TRBD1. The CDR3 loop spans 15 amino acids. With V trimmed by 6 bases and J by 6 bases, 10 bases remained unmatched. Per germline, CDR1 MDHEN and CDR2 SYDVKM. The CDR3, as DNA: TGTGCCAGCAGCCCGGAGACAGGGCGTCCCGGGGAGCTGTTTTTT. It translates to CASSPETGRPGELFF.

The chain combines TRBV30 with TRBJ1-1; D gene uncertain. This CDR3 has 17 residues. Trimming pared 0 bases from V and 3 bases from J, leaving 20 bases between. Germline CDR1 reads GTSNPN; CDR2 reads SVGIG (reference sequence). The CDR3 loop reads CAWSVPPARKDYTEAFF. The CDR3 nucleotides read TGTGCCTGGAGTGTACCCCCTGCACGAAAGGATTACACTGAAGCTTTCTTT.

The chain joins TRBV5-4 to TRBJ2-7; D remains ambiguous. Germline values: CDR1 SGHNT, CDR2 YYREEE (reference sequence). V was trimmed by 4 bases and J by 3 bases, leaving 17 bases between them. This CDR3 has 15 amino acids. As DNA, the CDR3 is TGTGCCAGCAGCCATAGTCACAAGAAGGGCTACGAGCAGTACTTC. Translating gives CASSHSHKKGYEQYF.

This clone has more than one count but fewer than ten. CDR3 nucleotide sequence: TGTGCCATATCCGAAGCGGGGGGCGACGGGGAGCTGTTTTTT. It specifies CAISEAGGDGELFF. The chain has TRBV10-3 and TRBJ2-2; 9 bases align to TRBD2. Unmatched junction bases numbered 9, after V lost 9 bases and J lost 7 bases. CDR3 size: 14 residues. In germline, CDR1 is ENHRY, CDR2 SYGVKD.

The chain has TRBV6-5 and TRBJ2-3; perhaps TRBD1 as D (6 bases). The CDR3 has 13 amino acids. Germline V gene data show CDR1 as MNHEY and CDR2 as SVGAGI. Trimming cost V 6 bases and J 4 bases, with 11 bases left between them. In nucleotides, the CDR3 is TGTGCCAGCAGCCTACAGGGTTCAGATACGCAGTATTTT. Translation gives CASSLQGSDTQYF.

The rearrangement uses TRBV29-1 and TRBJ2-7; 10 positions match TRBD1. The trim removed 4 bases at V and 6 bases at J, leaving 9 bases unmatched. Per the germline V gene, CDR1 is SQVTM and CDR2 is ANQGSEA. The CDR3 is 14 residues long. The CDR3 protein is CSVVKLGQGTEQYF. In nucleotides, the CDR3 is TGCAGCGTTGTGAAACTGGGACAGGGGACCGAGCAGTACTTC.

The chain carries TRBV20-1 and TRBJ1-1; D is possibly TRBD1 (5 bases). This CDR3 has 11 residues. Germline V CDR1 and CDR2: DFQATT, SNEGSKA (reference sequence). V was shortened by 3 bases and J by 7 bases, with 9 bases between the two germline ends. The CDR3 is CSASWQGEAFF. DNA of the CDR3: TGCAGTGCTAGTTGGCAGGGTGAAGCTTTCTTT.

The chain is built from TRBV13 and TRBJ2-7; the D is unclear. V was cut by 5 bases and J by 4 bases, with 15 bases left in between. The CDR3 runs 14 residues. Germline assignment: CDR1 PRHDT and CDR2 FYEKMQ (reference sequence). The CDR3 here is CASSGGEDVYEQYF. CDR3 sequence (DNA): TGTGCCAGCAGCGGTGGCGAGGACGTATACGAGCAGTACTTC.

This chain joins TRBV6-1 and TRBJ1-1; D might be TRBD1 (6 bases). The CDR3 has 14 residues. CDR1 is MNHNS, CDR2 SASEGT, per germline. V lost 0 bases to trimming and J lost 7 bases, with 12 bases between them. The CDR3 sequence is CASSEAFPGDEAFF. The CDR3 nucleotides are TGTGCCAGCAGTGAAGCTTTCCCAGGGGATGAAGCTTTCTTT.

This chain links TRBV6-5 with TRBJ1-5, with a weak D call TRBD1 (6 bases). V lost 6 bases and J lost 7, with 19 bases in between. The CDR3 length is 15 residues. Germline loops: CDR1 MNHEY, CDR2 SVGAGI. For the CDR3, the DNA is TGTGCCAGCAGCCCCTATGGGGGGCGCCGGCAGCCCCAGCATTTT. This codes for CASSPYGGRRQPQHF.

The chain employs TRBV28 and TRBJ1-5, with D hard to call. Deletions cut 3 bases from V and 4 bases from J, with 10 bases between. The CDR3 contains 14 residues. Germline assignment: CDR1 MDHEN and CDR2 SYDVKM. CDR3: CASSFRRANQPQHF. For the CDR3, the DNA is TGTGCCAGCAGTTTCAGGAGGGCTAATCAGCCCCAGCATTTT.

The V gene is TRBV25-1, the J gene TRBJ1-2, with a weak D call TRBD1 (5 bases). CDR3 length: 16 amino acids. Germline V gene lookup returns CDR1 MGHDK and CDR2 SYGVNS. V lost 1 base and J lost 4, with 16 bases in between. CDR3 coding DNA: TGTGCCAGCAGTGAATGGGGGACCGCGTCCTTCTATGGCTACACCTTC. Its translation is CASSEWGTASFYGYTF.

This rearrangement joins TRBV5-4 to TRBJ2-5; a weak D match, TRBD1 (5 bases). Germline values: CDR1 SGHNT, CDR2 YYREEE (reference sequence). Trimming removed 3 bases at V and 4 bases at J, with 16 bases between. CDR3 length equals 15 residues. The chain's CDR3 is CASSSRAGMPETQYF. In DNA form, the CDR3 reads TGTGCCAGCAGCTCCCGGGCAGGGATGCCAGAGACCCAGTACTTC.

The table lists this clone with a few counts. The CDR3: CASSDPGWAPQHF. The CDR3 DNA reads as TGTGCCAGCAGTGATCCCGGCTGGGCGCCCCAGCATTTT. The chain joins TRBV6-1 to TRBJ1-5; D remains unclear. The V end lost 3 bases, the J end lost 9 bases, and 12 bases lay between the germline ends. The germline V gene encodes CDR1 MNHNS and CDR2 SASEGT. The CDR3 is made up of 13 amino acids.

CDR3 coding DNA: TGTGCCAGCAGTTTGACAGGGAGCACAGATACGCAGTATTTT. This encodes CASSLTGSTDTQYF. The chain joins TRBV28 to TRBJ2-3; 7 bases match TRBD1. The CDR3 runs 14 residues. The junction had 0 bases not matched to a gene; V was cut back by 3 bases and J by 0 bases. Germline V gene sequence: CDR1 MDHEN, CDR2 SYDVKM.

This clone showed up just once. This chain uses TRBV4-2 with TRBJ2-7; TRBD2 matches 14 bases. CDR1 and CDR2 (germline): LGHNA, YNFKEQ. The trim removed 4 bases at V and 3 bases at J, leaving 14 bases unmatched. This CDR3 has 19 amino acids. The CDR3 DNA reads TGTGCCAGCAGCCCGGGGGGGGGACTAGCGGGAGAAGATCGCTACGAGCAGTACTTC. Its translation is CASSPGGGLAGEDRYEQYF.

V usage is TRBV24-1 and J usage is TRBJ2-7; TRBD2 is a possible D gene (6 bases). The germline V gene encodes CDR1 KGHDR and CDR2 SFDVKD. The V gene lost 4 bases and the J gene lost 7 bases, with 13 bases spanning the gap. The CDR3 loop spans 13 amino acids. The CDR3, as DNA: TGTGCCACCAGTGAATGGGAAGGGAGGGAGCAGTACTTC. This codes for CATSEWEGREQYF.

The V call is TRBV5-1, the J call TRBJ2-3; a possible D gene is TRBD1 (6 bases). The CDR3 is 14 amino acids. Per the germline V gene, CDR1 is SGHRS and CDR2 is YFSETQ. V was trimmed by 0 bases and J by 4 bases, leaving 9 bases between them. This CDR3 is CASSLVGGADTQYF. The CDR3 DNA reads TGCGCCAGCAGCTTGGTTGGGGGCGCAGATACGCAGTATTTT.